Each of the 10 T cell receptor beta chains below was sequenced from the same sample in a study of shared clonotypes between healthy human individuals. Measured with immunoSEQ multiplex PCR; TCRdb has only the in-frame clones, and not every one. This sample has approximately 500,000 clones, with about 96% found just once. Sequencing used naive CD4+ T cells sorted from blood. The subset was: CD45RA+ positively selected. The receptor source for this set is a woman in her twenties or thirties in good health.

This rearrangement joins TRBV4-1 to TRBJ2-7, with TRBD2 matching 8 bases. CDR1 and CDR2 from the germline V gene are MGHRA and YSYEKL. This CDR3 is 15 amino acids long. V dropped 4 bases and J dropped 6; count of bases not matched to a gene: 11. The chain's CDR3 is CASSPSGISGTEQYF. CDR3 bases: TGCGCCAGCAGCCCCAGCGGGATTAGCGGGACCGAGCAGTACTTC.

The rearrangement uses TRBV15 and TRBJ2-7; D is possibly TRBD2 (6 bases). Germline CDR1 LNHNV, CDR2 YYDKDF (reference sequence). V lost 3 bases and J lost 5, with 17 bases in between. The CDR3 sequence is 15 residues long. The CDR3 is CATSSRDSRRDEQYF. The CDR3 DNA reads as TGTGCCACCAGCAGTCGGGACTCCCGAAGGGACGAGCAGTACTTC.

This clone has only one observation. V gene TRBV6-5 combines with J gene TRBJ1-1; TRBD1 is a possible D gene (5 bases). V lost 7 bases and J 6 bases, leaving 9 bases between the germline ends. The CDR3 loop spans 11 amino acids. Germline values: CDR1 MNHEY, CDR2 SVGAGI. CDR3 bases: TGTGCCAGCAAGGGGATGGCTGAAGCTTTCTTT. It translates to CASKGMAEAFF.

This clone was detected once. This chain links TRBV10-3 with TRBJ2-7; TRBD2 agrees at 9 bases. CDR1 and CDR2 (germline): ENHRY, SYGVKD. This CDR3 is built from 14 residues. V lost 3 bases, J lost 6 bases, and 6 bases stayed unmatched. The DNA of the CDR3 is TGTGCCATCAGTGACACTAGCGGGTTTGGCGAGCAGTACTTC. This gives the protein CAISDTSGFGEQYF.

The chain employs TRBV6-5 and TRBJ2-7; TRBD1 matches at 8 bases. Trimming cost V 5 bases and J 0 bases; bases outside gene matches: 3. The CDR3 runs to 14 residues. From germline, CDR1 is MNHEY and CDR2 SVGAGI. CDR3 DNA sequence: TGTGCCAGCAGTCGGACAGGGAGCTCCTACGAGCAGTACTTC. Its translation is CASSRTGSSYEQYF.

With regard to this clone: This sample also contains other DNA sequences that code for the same CDR3. The chain uses TRBV5-1 and TRBJ2-3, with TRBD2 as a possible D gene (7 bases). The CDR3 is 14 residues long. The germline V and J ends were trimmed by 2 bases and 6 bases, with 13 bases remaining between them. CDR1 is SGHRS and CDR2 is YFSETQ in the germline V gene. As DNA, the CDR3 is TGCGCCAGCAGCTTAGAGCGGGACACCGATACGCAGTATTTT. It translates to CASSLERDTDTQYF.

This sequence joins TRBV5-1 and TRBJ2-1; 10 bases match TRBD2. The germline V gene has CDR1 SGHRS and CDR2 YFSETQ. The CDR3 loop spans 15 amino acids. V lost 5 bases, J lost 4 bases, and 6 bases stayed unmatched. The chain's CDR3 is CASSPLAGDYNEQFF. The CDR3, as DNA: TGCGCCAGCAGTCCTCTAGCGGGGGATTACAATGAGCAGTTCTTC.

V is TRBV11-3 and J is TRBJ2-3; 10 nucleotides match TRBD2. Germline trimming cut 5 bases from V and 0 bases from J; bases unmatched to any gene: 5. The CDR3 is 16 residues long. CDR1 and CDR2 from the germline V gene are SGHNT and YENEEA. The CDR3 sequence: CASSPGTSVSTDTQYF. In DNA form, the CDR3 reads TGTGCCAGCAGCCCGGGGACTAGCGTCAGCACAGATACGCAGTATTTT. The whole variable domain, filled in from reference TRBV11-3 and TRBJ2-3, reads EAGVVQSPRYKIIEKKQPVAFWCNPISGHNTLYWYLQNLGQGPELLIRYENEEAVDDSQLPKDRFSAERLKGVDSTLKIQPAELGDSAVYLCASSPGTSVSTDTQYFGPGTRLTVL.

CDR3: CSVHGVLVVNTEAFF. Here the CDR3 DNA reads TGCAGCGTACACGGTGTTCTCGTTGTGAACACTGAAGCTTTCTTT. The chain employs TRBV29-1 and TRBJ1-1; no clear D gene. Germline-derived CDR1 and CDR2 are SQVTM and ANQGSEA. The V end was cut by 6 bases, the J end by 0 bases, with 17 bases between. The CDR3 runs to 15 residues.

The rearrangement uses TRBV2 and TRBJ2-2; unclear D gene. The CDR3 contains 17 residues. The germline CDR1 and CDR2 sequences are SNHLY and FYNNEI. V dropped 1 base and J dropped 0 bases, with 12 bases sitting between them. In DNA, the CDR3 is TGTGCCAGCAGTGAAGTTTTGGGCGGAACGAACACCGGGGAGCTGTTTTTT. Protein: CASSEVLGGTNTGELFF.